One sample yielded the 4 T cell receptor beta chains listed below, sequenced in a study of shared clonotypes between healthy human individuals (dated by TCRdb to 2020 to 2022). Library construction relied on the immunoSEQ multiplex PCR assay. The immuneACCESS repertoire file appears here via TCRdb, limited to in-frame rearrangements. These files lack a portion of the clones; in checked studies, under half of the deficit traces to unresolved V genes, and the cause of the others is not known. This sample holds around 500,000 clones; 79% were observed only once. Less than 15% of the sample goes to the ten largest clones. Sequenced input: PBMCs. These receptor sequences come from a middle-aged woman in good health. Some clones in this sample may be carry-over from other donors' samples.

The chain links TRBV30 to TRBJ2-4; 10 positions agree with TRBD1. Germline V CDR1 and CDR2: GTSNPN, SVGIG (reference sequence). The trim removed 0 bases at V and 10 bases at J, leaving 9 bases unmatched. The CDR3 runs 15 residues. The DNA for the CDR3 is TGTGCCTGGAGTGTCGAATTTCGGACAGGGGGAATTCAGTACTTC. Encoded protein: CAWSVEFRTGGIQYF.

The chain links TRBV14 to TRBJ2-7; possibly TRBD1 for D (6 bases). The V end lost 1 base, the J end lost 7 bases, and 14 bases lay between the germline ends. Germline-derived CDR1 and CDR2 are SGHDN and FVKESK. CDR3 size: 14 residues. Written as DNA, the CDR3 is TGTGCCAGCAGCCAAGGAATGGGGGCTCGGGAGCAGTACTTC. It translates to CASSQGMGAREQYF. Together with reference TRBV14 and TRBJ2-7, the CDR3 gives the full variable domain: EAGVTQFPSHSVIEKGQTVTLRCDPISGHDNLYWYRRVMGKEIKFLLHFVKESKQDESGMPNNRFLAERTGGTYSTLKVQPAELEDSGVYFCASSQGMGAREQYFGPGTRLTVT.

This chain's CDR3 is CASSPPWVPGANVLTF. The CDR3 DNA reads as TGTGCCAGCTCACCACCATGGGTACCTGGGGCCAACGTCCTGACTTTC. The chain has TRBV18 and TRBJ2-6; D remains unclear. The CDR3 runs 16 residues. Germline CDR1 reads KGHSH; CDR2 reads LQKENI. Trimming left V 0 bases short and J 2 bases short, with 8 bases between. Supplemented by reference TRBV18 and TRBJ2-6, the full variable domain reads NAGVMQNPRHLVRRRGQEARLRCSPMKGHSHVYWYRQLPEEGLKFMVYLQKENIIDESGMPKERFSAEFPKEGPSILRIQQVVRGDSAAYFCASSPPWVPGANVLTFGAGSRLTVL.

In the case of this clone: Other nucleotide sequences in the sample specify the same CDR3. The chain uses TRBV28 and TRBJ2-1; D remains ambiguous. The CDR3 loop spans 12 amino acids. V gave up 5 bases and J gave up 1 base, with 3 bases separating them. Germline assignment: CDR1 MDHEN and CDR2 SYDVKM. CDR3: CASSGSYNEQFF. The CDR3 DNA reads as TGTGCCAGCAGTGGGTCCTACAATGAGCAGTTCTTC.